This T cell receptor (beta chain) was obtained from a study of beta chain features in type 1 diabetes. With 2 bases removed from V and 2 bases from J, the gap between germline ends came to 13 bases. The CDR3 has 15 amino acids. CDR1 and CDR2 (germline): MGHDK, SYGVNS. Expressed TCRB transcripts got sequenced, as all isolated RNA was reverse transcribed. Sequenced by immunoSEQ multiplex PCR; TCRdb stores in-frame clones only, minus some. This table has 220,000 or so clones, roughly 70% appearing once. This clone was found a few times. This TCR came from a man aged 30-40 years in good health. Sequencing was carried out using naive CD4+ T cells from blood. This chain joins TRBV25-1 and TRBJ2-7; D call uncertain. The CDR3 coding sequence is TGTGCCAGCAGTGAACTCCCAGCAAGTGCCTACGAGCAGTACTTC. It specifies CASSELPASAYEQYF.